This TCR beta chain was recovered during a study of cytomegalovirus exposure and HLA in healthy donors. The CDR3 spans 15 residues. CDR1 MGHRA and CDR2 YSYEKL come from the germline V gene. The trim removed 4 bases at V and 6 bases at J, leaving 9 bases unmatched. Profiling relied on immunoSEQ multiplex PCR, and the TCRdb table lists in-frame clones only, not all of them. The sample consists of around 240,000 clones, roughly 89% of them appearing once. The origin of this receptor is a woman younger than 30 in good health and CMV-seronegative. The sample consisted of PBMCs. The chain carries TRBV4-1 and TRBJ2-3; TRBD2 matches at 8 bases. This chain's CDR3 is CASSLTSPGGDTQYF. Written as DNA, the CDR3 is TGCGCCAGCAGCCTCACGTCCCCGGGGGGGGATACGCAGTATTTT.